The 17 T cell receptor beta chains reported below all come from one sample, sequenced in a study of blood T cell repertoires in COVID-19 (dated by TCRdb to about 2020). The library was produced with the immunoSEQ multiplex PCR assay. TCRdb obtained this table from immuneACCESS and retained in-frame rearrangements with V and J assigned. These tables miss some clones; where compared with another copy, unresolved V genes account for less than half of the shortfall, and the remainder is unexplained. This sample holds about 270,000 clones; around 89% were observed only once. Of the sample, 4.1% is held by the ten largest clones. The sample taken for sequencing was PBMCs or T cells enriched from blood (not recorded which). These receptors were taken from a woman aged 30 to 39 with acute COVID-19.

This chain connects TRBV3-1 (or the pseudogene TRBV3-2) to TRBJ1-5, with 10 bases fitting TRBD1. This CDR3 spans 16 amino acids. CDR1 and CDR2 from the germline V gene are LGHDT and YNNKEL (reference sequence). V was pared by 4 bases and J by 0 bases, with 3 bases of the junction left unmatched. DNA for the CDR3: TGTGCCAGCAGCCGTGGGACAGGGGCTAGCAATCAGCCCCAGCATTTT. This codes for CASSRGTGASNQPQHF.

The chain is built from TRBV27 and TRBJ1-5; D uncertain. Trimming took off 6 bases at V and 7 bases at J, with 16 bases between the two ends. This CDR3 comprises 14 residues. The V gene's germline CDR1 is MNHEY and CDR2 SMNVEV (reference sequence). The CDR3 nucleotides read TGTGCCAGCAGCCCCCCGGGAGGGAGGCAGCCCCAGCATTTT. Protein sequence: CASSPPGGRQPQHF.

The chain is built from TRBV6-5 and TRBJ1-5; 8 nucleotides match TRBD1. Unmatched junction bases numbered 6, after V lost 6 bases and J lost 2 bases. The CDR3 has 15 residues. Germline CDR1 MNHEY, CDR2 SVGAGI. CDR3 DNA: TGTGCCAGCAGAAGACTGGGACAGGGCAATCAGCCCCAGCATTTT. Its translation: CASRRLGQGNQPQHF.

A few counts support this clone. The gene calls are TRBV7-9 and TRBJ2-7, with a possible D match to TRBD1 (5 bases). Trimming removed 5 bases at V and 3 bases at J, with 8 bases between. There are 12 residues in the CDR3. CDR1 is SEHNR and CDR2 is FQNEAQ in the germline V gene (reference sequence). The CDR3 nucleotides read TGTGCCAGCAGCCATGACAGCTACGAGCAGTACTTC. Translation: CASSHDSYEQYF.

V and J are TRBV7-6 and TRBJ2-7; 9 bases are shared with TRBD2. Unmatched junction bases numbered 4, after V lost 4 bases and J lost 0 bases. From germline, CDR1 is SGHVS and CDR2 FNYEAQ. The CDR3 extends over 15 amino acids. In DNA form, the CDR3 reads TGTGCCAGCAGCTACGAGCGGGGGGCCTCCTACGAGCAGTACTTC. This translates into CASSYERGASYEQYF. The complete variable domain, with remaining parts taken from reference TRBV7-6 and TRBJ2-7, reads GAGVSQSPRYKVTKRGQDVALRCDPISGHVSLYWYRQALGQGPEFLTYFNYEAQQDKSGLPNDRFSAERPEGSISTLTIQRTEQRDSAMYRCASSYERGASYEQYFGPGTRLTVT.

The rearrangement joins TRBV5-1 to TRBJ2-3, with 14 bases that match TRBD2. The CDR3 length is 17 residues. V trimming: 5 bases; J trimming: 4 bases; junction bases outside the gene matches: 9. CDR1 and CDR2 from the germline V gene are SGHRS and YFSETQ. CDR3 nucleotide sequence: TGCGCCAGCAGTTCCCGACTAGCGGGAGGGACCGCAGATACGCAGTATTTT. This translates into CASSSRLAGGTADTQYF.

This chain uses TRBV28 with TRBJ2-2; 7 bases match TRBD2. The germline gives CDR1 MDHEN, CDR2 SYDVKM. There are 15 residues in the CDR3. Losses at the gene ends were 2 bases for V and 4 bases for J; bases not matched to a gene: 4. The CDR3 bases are TGTGCCAGCAGTTTAGCGGGAGAGGGCACCGGGGAGCTGTTTTTT. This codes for CASSLAGEGTGELFF.

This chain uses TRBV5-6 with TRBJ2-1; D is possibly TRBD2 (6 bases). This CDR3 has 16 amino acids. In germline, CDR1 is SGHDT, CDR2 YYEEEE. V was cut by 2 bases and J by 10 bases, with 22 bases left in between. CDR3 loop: CASSFGREASRREQFF. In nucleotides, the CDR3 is TGTGCCAGCAGCTTCGGTAGGGAGGCTAGCAGGAGAGAGCAGTTCTTC.

CDR3 DNA: TGTGCCAGCAGCCAAGACAAAGGAAACACCATATATTTT. Encoded protein: CASSQDKGNTIYF. The genes are TRBV3-1 (or the pseudogene TRBV3-2) and TRBJ1-3, with D uncertain. The germline gives CDR1 LGHDT, CDR2 YNNKEL (reference sequence). The V end was cut by 0 bases, the J end by 4 bases, with 4 bases between. This CDR3 spans 13 amino acids.

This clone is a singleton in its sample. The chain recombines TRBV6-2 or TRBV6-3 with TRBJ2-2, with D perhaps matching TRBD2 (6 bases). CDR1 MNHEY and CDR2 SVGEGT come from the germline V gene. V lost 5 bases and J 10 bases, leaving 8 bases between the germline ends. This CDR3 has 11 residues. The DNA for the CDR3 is TGTGCCAGCAGTGGAGGGACGGAGCTGTTTTTT. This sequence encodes CASSGGTELFF.

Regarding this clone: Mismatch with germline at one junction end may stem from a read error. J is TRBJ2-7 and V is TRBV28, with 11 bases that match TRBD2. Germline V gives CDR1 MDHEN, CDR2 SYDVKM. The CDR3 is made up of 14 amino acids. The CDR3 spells CASSLAPTSGNEDF. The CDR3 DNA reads TGTGCCAGCAGTTTAGCCCCGACTAGCGGGAACGAGGACTTC.

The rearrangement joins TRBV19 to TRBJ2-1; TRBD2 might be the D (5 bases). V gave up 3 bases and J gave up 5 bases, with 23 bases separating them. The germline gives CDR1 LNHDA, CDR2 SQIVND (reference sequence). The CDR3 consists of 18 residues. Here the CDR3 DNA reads TGTGCCAGTAGTATCTCGACTCTTCGAGGGTCTCCGGACAATGAGCAGTTCTTC. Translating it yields CASSISTLRGSPDNEQFF. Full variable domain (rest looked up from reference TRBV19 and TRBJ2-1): DGGITQSPKYLFRKEGQNVTLSCEQNLNHDAMYWYRQDPGQGLRLIYYSQIVNDFQKGDIAEGYSVSREKKESFPLTVTSAQKNPTAFYLCASSISTLRGSPDNEQFFGPGTRLTVL.

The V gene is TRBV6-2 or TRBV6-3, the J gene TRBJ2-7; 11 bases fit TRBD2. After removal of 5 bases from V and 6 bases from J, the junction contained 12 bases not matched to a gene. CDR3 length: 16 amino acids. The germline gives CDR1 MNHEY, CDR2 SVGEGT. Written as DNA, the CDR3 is TGTGCCAGCAGTGCGACGGGACTAGCGGTTGGTGGCGAGCAGTACTTC. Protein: CASSATGLAVGGEQYF.

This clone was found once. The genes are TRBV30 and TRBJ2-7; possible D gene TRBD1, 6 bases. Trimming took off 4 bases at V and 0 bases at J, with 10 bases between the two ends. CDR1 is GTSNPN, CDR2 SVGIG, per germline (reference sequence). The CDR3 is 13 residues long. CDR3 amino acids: CAWKTGTSYEQYF. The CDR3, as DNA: TGTGCCTGGAAGACAGGAACCTCCTACGAGCAGTACTTC.

The DNA of the CDR3 is TGCGCCAGCAGCTTGCGGGACAGGCCAGAGGGGCAGTTCTTC. It encodes CASSLRDRPEGQFF. The chain joins TRBV5-1 to TRBJ2-1; 8 bases align to TRBD1. CDR1 is SGHRS and CDR2 is YFSETQ in the germline V gene. This CDR3 spans 14 amino acids. Germline trimming cut 1 base from V and 12 bases from J; bases unmatched to any gene: 9.

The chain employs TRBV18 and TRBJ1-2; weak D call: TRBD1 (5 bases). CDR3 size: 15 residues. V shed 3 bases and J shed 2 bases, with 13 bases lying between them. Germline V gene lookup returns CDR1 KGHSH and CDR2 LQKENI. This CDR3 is CASSPLTDENYGYTF. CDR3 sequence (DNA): TGTGCCAGCTCACCCCTGACAGATGAGAACTATGGCTACACCTTC. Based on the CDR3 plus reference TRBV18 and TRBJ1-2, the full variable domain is NAGVMQNPRHLVRRRGQEARLRCSPMKGHSHVYWYRQLPEEGLKFMVYLQKENIIDESGMPKERFSAEFPKEGPSILRIQQVVRGDSAAYFCASSPLTDENYGYTFGSGTRLTVV.

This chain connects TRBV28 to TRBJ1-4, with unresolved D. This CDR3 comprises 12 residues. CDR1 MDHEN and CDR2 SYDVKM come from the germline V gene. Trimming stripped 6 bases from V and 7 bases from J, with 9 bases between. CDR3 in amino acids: CASRVGGEKLFF. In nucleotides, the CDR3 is TGTGCCAGCAGGGTAGGAGGTGAAAAACTGTTTTTT.